This TCR beta chain was documented in a study of OX40 agonist ivuxolimab in advanced cancers. The assay was immunoSEQ multiplex PCR, and TCRdb's table has in-frame clones only and misses some. The sample shows some 86,000 clones, 70% to 90% of them seen only once. Study findings and constraints: In general, CD8+ T cells held more expanded clones than CD4+ did, on average.

Comments on this clone: As yet, its antigen is unknown.

CDR1 and CDR2 (germline): GTSNPN, SVGIG (reference sequence). Trimming stripped 3 bases from V and 3 bases from J, with 9 bases between. There are 13 residues in the CDR3. Source: CD4+ or CD8+ T cells sorted from blood, taken in a trial of the OX40 agonist ivuxolimab. This chain uses TRBV30 with TRBJ1-5; tentatively, D is TRBD1 (5 bases). This TCR was sampled from an adult with an advanced solid tumor such as melanoma, head and neck, liver or kidney cancer. CDR3 region: CAWRGEHNQPQHF. The CDR3 DNA is TGTGCCTGGAGAGGGGAGCACAATCAGCCCCAGCATTTT.